This is a list of T cell receptor beta chains from one sample in a study of T-cell memory formation after mild COVID-19. In TCRdb, the 5' RACE reads were re-called with MiXCR into one record per CDR3 protein. This sample has some 180,000 distinct CDR3 sequences, with less than 20% found just once. The sequencing input was PBMCs or a T cell subset sorted from them (not recorded which). Receptor source: a man aged 18 to 29 who had mild COVID-19 (a few samples of this study predate the infection). Cell type and time point are not known. Each CDR3 is given with its conserved first and last residue. The D gene is left open where the match is weak. Only part of the rows carry a size: once, few, many, or a class if the clone is expanded.

16 few TRBJ1-3 TRBV4-1 TRBD1 CASSQHGQGNGNTIYF TGCGCCAGCAGCCAACACGGACAGGGGAACGGAAACACCATATATTTT
16 - TRBJ2-1 TRBV6-5 TRBD2 CASSTTSGGTYNEQFF TGTGCCAGCAGTACAACTAGCGGGGGGACCTACAATGAGCAGTTCTTC
15 - TRBJ2-1 TRBV7-8 - CASSLAESSYNEQFF TGTGCCAGCAGTTTGGCCGAGAGCTCCTACAATGAGCAGTTCTTC
15 - TRBJ1-4 TRBV12-3/TRBV12-4 - CASSLRFTGGGKLFF TGTGCCAGCAGTCTAAGATTTACAGGCGGGGGAAAACTGTTTTTT
16 few TRBJ2-3 TRBV5-1 - CASSPGVAVRTDTQYF TGCGCCAGCAGCCCAGGGGTAGCGGTGCGCACAGATACGCAGTATTTT
17 few TRBJ2-3 TRBV9 - CASSVHLKAGATDTQYF TGTGCCAGCAGCGTACACCTCAAGGCGGGGGCCACAGATACGCAGTATTTT
14 few TRBJ2-2 TRBV7-6 - CASKLSSWAGELFF TGTGCCAGCAAGCTGTCATCTTGGGCCGGGGAGCTGTTTTTT
17 - TRBJ1-1 TRBV5-1 - CASSSPLWDAMNTEAFF TGCGCCAGCAGCTCCCCCCTTTGGGACGCAATGAACACTGAAGCTTTCTTT
18 many TRBJ2-2 TRBV7-6 - CASSLGTGITASTGELFF TGTGCCAGCAGCTTAGGAACAGGGATTACGGCGAGCACCGGGGAGCTGTTTTTT
15 few TRBJ2-1 TRBV5-1 - CASSLLISSYNEQFF TGCGCCAGCAGTCTCCTAATAAGCTCCTACAATGAGCAGTTCTTC
14 - TRBJ2-2 TRBV21-1 - CASSKARGTGELFF TGTGCCAGCAGCAAAGCGCGGGGGACCGGGGAGCTGTTTTTT
14 few TRBJ2-3 TRBV9 - CASSVGGFTDTQYF TGTGCCAGCAGCGTGGGGGGCTTCACAGATACGCAGTATTTT
16 many TRBJ2-1 TRBV7-3 TRBD2 CASSFVAGGPSNEQFF TGTGCCAGCAGCTTCGTAGCGGGGGGGCCTTCTAATGAGCAGTTCTTC
14 - TRBJ2-5 TRBV5-1 - CASSLGQHGETQYF TGCGCCAGCAGCTTGGGACAGCACGGGGAGACCCAGTACTTC
14 - TRBJ1-4 TRBV2 - CASSPEGRGQKLFF TGTGCCAGCAGCCCAGAAGGCCGGGGGCAGAAACTGTTTTTT
15 - TRBJ1-1 TRBV5-1 TRBD1 CASSLGAGQGAEAFF TGCGCCAGCAGCTTGGGGGCCGGACAGGGGGCTGAAGCTTTCTTT
13 few TRBJ2-4 TRBV5-6 - CASSLAQGGIQYF TGTGCCAGCAGCTTGGCGCAGGGGGGAATTCAGTACTTC
16 many TRBJ2-1 TRBV29-1 - CSVEGAATWPYNEQFF TGCAGCGTTGAAGGGGCAGCTACTTGGCCCTACAATGAGCAGTTCTTC
14 few TRBJ1-2 TRBV5-1 - CASSPGGATYGYTF TGCGCCAGCAGCCCGGGGGGGGCCACTTATGGCTACACCTTC
15 - TRBJ2-3 TRBV28 - CASSRSTGATDTQYF TGTGCCAGCAGCCGAAGTACGGGCGCCACAGATACGCAGTATTTT
15 - TRBJ2-5 TRBV5-5 - CASSLGRGLGGTQYF TGTGCCAGCAGCTTGGGGCGGGGTCTCGGCGGGACCCAGTACTTC
15 - TRBJ1-2 TRBV6-5 - CASSYSGWTRDGYTF TGTGCCAGCAGTTACTCGGGCTGGACAAGAGATGGCTACACCTTC
15 few TRBJ2-3 TRBV5-1 - CASSLWGAGTDTQYF TGCGCCAGCAGCTTGTGGGGGGCCGGCACAGATACGCAGTATTTT
12 - TRBJ1-5 TRBV2 - CASSEAGQPQHF TGTGCCAGCAGTGAAGCGGGTCAGCCCCAGCATTTT
16 - TRBJ2-3 TRBV7-9 - CASSLNRASSTDTQYF TGTGCCAGCAGCTTAAACAGGGCCTCTAGCACAGATACGCAGTATTTT
14 few TRBJ1-3 TRBV28 - CASRRQVSGNTIYF TGTGCCAGCAGACGCCAGGTTTCTGGAAACACCATATATTTT
12 - TRBJ2-3 TRBV4-1 - CASSLGPNTQYF TGCGCCAGCAGCCTGGGACCTAATACGCAGTATTTT
16 - TRBJ2-5 TRBV20-1 TRBD2 CSAPVGSGGWRETQYF TGCAGTGCGCCGGTTGGAAGCGGGGGTTGGCGAGAGACCCAGTACTTC
13 - TRBJ1-5 TRBV2 - CASSEEGGQPQHF TGTGCCAGCAGTGAAGAGGGGGGACAGCCCCAGCATTTT
13 - TRBJ1-2 TRBV28 - CASRLGGNYGYTF TGTGCCAGCAGGTTAGGCGGAAACTATGGCTACACCTTC
15 - TRBJ2-3 TRBV2 TRBD2 CASSGLAGPYDTQYF TGTGCCAGCAGTGGACTAGCGGGGCCATACGATACGCAGTATTTT
12 - TRBJ2-2 TRBV6-1 - CASSELTRELFF TGTGCCAGCAGTGAATTAACTAGGGAGCTGTTTTTT
13 - TRBJ2-2 TRBV5-5 - CASALGPTGELFF TGTGCCAGCGCGCTGGGGCCAACCGGGGAGCTGTTTTTT
12 - TRBJ2-2 TRBV6-1 - CASSVNPGELIF TGTGCCAGCAGTGTTAACCCGGGGGAGCTGATTTTT
17 - TRBJ1-5 TRBV6-1 TRBD1 CASAGGPGQGFNQPQHF TGTGCCAGCGCCGGGGGCCCCGGACAGGGTTTCAATCAGCCCCAGCATTTT
13 - TRBJ1-1 TRBV20-1 TRBD1 CSAIRTGNTEAFF TGCAGTGCTATCCGGACAGGGAACACTGAAGCTTTCTTT
14 few TRBJ1-1 TRBV5-1 - CASRDPGKNTEAFF TGCGCCAGCAGGGATCCAGGGAAGAACACTGAAGCTTTCTTT
15 few TRBJ2-1 TRBV6-2/TRBV6-3 TRBD1 CASSWGQGRSDEQFF TGTGCCAGCAGTTGGGGACAGGGTCGTTCTGATGAGCAGTTCTTC
13 few TRBJ2-4 TRBV10-1 - CASSPGGEGIQYF TGCGCCAGCAGCCCCGGGGGCGAAGGCATTCAGTACTTC
14 many TRBJ2-7 TRBV4-3 - CASSQGPFTYEQYF TGCGCCAGCAGCCAAGGGCCGTTCACCTACGAGCAGTACTTC
14 few TRBJ2-7 TRBV5-1 TRBD1 CASSTGQGAYEQYF TGCGCCAGCAGCACCGGACAGGGGGCATACGAGCAGTACTTC
18 - TRBJ2-6 TRBV10-2 - CASTYVGRAFSGANVLTF TGCGCCAGCACCTATGTAGGCAGGGCCTTCTCTGGGGCCAACGTCCTGACTTTC
13 - TRBJ1-2 TRBV7-2 - CASSPGRNYGYTF TGTGCCAGCAGCCCCGGACGCAACTATGGCTACACCTTC
15 - TRBJ1-5 TRBV5-1 TRBD1 CASSLGGQGYQPQHF TGCGCCAGCAGCTTGGGGGGACAGGGGTATCAGCCCCAGCATTTT
12 few TRBJ1-1 TRBV6-1 - CASSEWTREAFF TGTGCCAGCAGCGAATGGACGCGGGAAGCTTTCTTT
13 - TRBJ1-3 TRBV20-1 - CSATGTVVNTIYF TGCAGTGCAACCGGGACCGTTGTTAACACCATATATTTT
14 - TRBJ2-7 TRBV6-5 TRBD1 CASRRDRPPYEQYF TGTGCCAGCAGACGGGACAGGCCCCCCTACGAGCAGTACTTC
15 few TRBJ2-2 TRBV6-2/TRBV6-3 - CATVVGGANTGELFF TGTGCCACCGTGGTGGGGGGCGCGAACACCGGGGAGCTGTTTTTT
17 few TRBJ2-3 TRBV7-2 TRBD2 CASSWVSGGLDGDTQYF TGTGCCAGCAGCTGGGTTAGCGGGGGGCTCGACGGAGATACGCAGTATTTT
11 - TRBJ2-5 TRBV7-2 - CASSFWGTQYF TGTGCCAGCAGCTTCTGGGGGACCCAGTACTTC
13 - TRBJ1-2 TRBV6-6 - CASSLGVGYGYTF TGTGCCAGCAGTTTAGGGGTAGGGTATGGCTACACCTTC
15 - TRBJ2-5 TRBV6-5 - CASSYTGLYQETQYF TGTGCCAGCAGTTACACGGGATTGTACCAAGAGACCCAGTACTTC
15 - TRBJ1-2 TRBV27 TRBD1 CASTPGDRVGYGYTF TGTGCCAGCACCCCTGGGGACAGGGTGGGGTATGGCTACACCTTC
18 - TRBJ1-2 TRBV6-5 TRBD1 CASSLRTGPSPRDYGYTF TGTGCCAGCAGTCTAAGGACAGGGCCTTCCCCGCGAGACTATGGCTACACCTTC
13 - TRBJ2-7 TRBV18 - CASSPGASGEQYF TGTGCCAGCTCACCAGGGGCCTCGGGGGAGCAGTACTTC
14 few TRBJ1-1 TRBV7-8 - CASSLVSWGTEAFF TGTGCCAGCAGCTTAGTTTCCTGGGGCACTGAAGCTTTCTTT